This is a list of T cell receptor beta chains from one sample in a study of memory CD4+ T cells and cytomegalovirus serostatus. TCRdb keeps only in-frame clones here, not all; method: immunoSEQ multiplex PCR. The sample lists tens of thousands of clones, approximately 80% occurring once. The sample taken for sequencing was memory CD4+ T cells from blood. The receptors were sampled from an adult in good health and CMV-seronegative. Both conserved end residues are part of each CDR3. The D gene is left open where the match is weak. Expanded clones get a size class; other rows say once, few or many, or leave the size out.

CDR3 DNA	CDR3 protein	clone size	J gene	V gene	D gene
TGCGCCAGCAGCAGACAGGACGGGGAAAAACTGTTTTTT	CASSRQDGEKLFF	-	TRBJ1-4	TRBV5-1	-
TGTGCCAGAAGCCCAAGTGGGAGAGGCAGGCTCCTGTTTTTT	CARSPSGRGRLLFF	few	TRBJ1-4	TRBV5-3	-
TGTGCCAGCAGTTACAAGGGACAGGGAGACGAGCAGTACTTC	CASSYKGQGDEQYF	-	TRBJ2-7	TRBV6-5	TRBD1
TGTGCCAGCAGCAGACCGCAGAACAATGAGCAGTTCTTC	CASSRPQNNEQFF	-	TRBJ2-1	TRBV5-6	-
TGTGCCAGCAGCTTGGCAGTTAGCAATCAGCCCCAGCATTTT	CASSLAVSNQPQHF	-	TRBJ1-5	TRBV5-6	-
TGTGCCAGCAGCTTTAACAGGGGAGGCTCCTACGAGCAGTACTTC	CASSFNRGGSYEQYF	-	TRBJ2-7	TRBV7-2	-
TGTGCCAGCAGCGGTCAAGGGGGGGCCGAGCAGTACTTC	CASSGQGGAEQYF	-	TRBJ2-7	TRBV9	-
TGTGCCAGCAGCTTAGTGTCCGGCGGCAGCTACGAGCAGTACTTC	CASSLVSGGSYEQYF	-	TRBJ2-7	TRBV7-6	-
TGCGCCAGCAGTCTATTTTCGGAGAACACTGAAGCTTTCTTT	CASSLFSENTEAFF	-	TRBJ1-1	TRBV23-1	-
TGTGCCATCGCTGCGGGAGATGGGAATGAGCAGTTCTTC	CAIAAGDGNEQFF	-	TRBJ2-1	TRBV10-3	TRBD2
TGTGCCAGCAGCTTGGGAGGACGGGCTACGGGGGAAAAACTGTTTTTT	CASSLGGRATGEKLFF	-	TRBJ1-4	TRBV5-4	-
TGCAGCGTTGCAGAAAACATTCAGTACTTC	CSVAENIQYF	-	TRBJ2-4	TRBV29-1	-
TGTGCCAGCAGCGTAGGAATACTAGCGGGAGTGTTTGAGCAGTTCTTC	CASSVGILAGVFEQFF	-	TRBJ2-1	TRBV9	TRBD2
TGTGCCAGCAGCTTAGTTACAAGGAGGGAGACTGAAGCTTTCTTT	CASSLVTRRETEAFF	-	TRBJ1-1	TRBV7-8	-
TGTGCCAGCAGCTTGTTCGCAGACTATGGCTACACCTTC	CASSLFADYGYTF	once	TRBJ1-2	TRBV5-6	-
TGTGCCAGCAGCTTAGTATCCTCAGATACGCAGTATTTT	CASSLVSSDTQYF	-	TRBJ2-3	TRBV7-8	-
TGTGCCAGCAGCCTGGGCACCGGGGAGCTGTTTTTT	CASSLGTGELFF	-	TRBJ2-2	TRBV7-2	-
TGTGCCAGCAGTTTTGTTGCGGCTCCCGAGACCCAGTACTTC	CASSFVAAPETQYF	-	TRBJ2-5	TRBV28	-
TGTGCCAGCAGTTACAGGCAGGGAAACACCGGGGAGCTGTTTTTT	CASSYRQGNTGELFF	-	TRBJ2-2	TRBV6-5	-
TGTGCCAGCAGCGAGGGACAATGGTATGGCTACACCTTC	CASSEGQWYGYTF	few	TRBJ1-2	TRBV5-6	-
TGTGCCAGCAGCGTGGGAGCTACTTGGTACGAGCAGTACTTC	CASSVGATWYEQYF	-	TRBJ2-7	TRBV9	-
TGTGCCAGCAGGTACGGGACGCTATTAGCCAAAAACATTCAGTACTTC	CASRYGTLLAKNIQYF	few	TRBJ2-4	TRBV6-5	-
TGTGCCAGCTCCCTTGGAGCAGGGGTAAATTACGAGCAGTACTTC	CASSLGAGVNYEQYF	few	TRBJ2-7	TRBV2	-
TGTGCCAGCAGCTTAACGGGACAGGGCTATACTGAAGCTTTCTTT	CASSLTGQGYTEAFF	once	TRBJ1-1	TRBV7-3	TRBD1
TGCGCCAGCAGTGAGATAGCAGTCACCTACGAGCAGTACTTC	CASSEIAVTYEQYF	-	TRBJ2-7	TRBV10-2	-
TGCAGCGCCCAGGGGGGCACCTACGAGCAGTACTTC	CSAQGGTYEQYF	-	TRBJ2-7	TRBV29-1	-
TGTGCCATCAGTGAAGGACAGGGAGGGGGCGATCAGCCCCAGCATTTT	CAISEGQGGGDQPQHF	-	TRBJ1-5	TRBV10-3	TRBD1
TGTGCCAGCAGCTTTCGGGACTCTTCCACAGATACGCAGTATTTT	CASSFRDSSTDTQYF	-	TRBJ2-3	TRBV7-2	-
TGCGCCAGCAGCTTGGATGGGGGGATCGGGGAGCTGTTTTTT	CASSLDGGIGELFF	-	TRBJ2-2	TRBV5-1	-
TGTGCCAGCTCGCCGGCCGGGACCGAAGAGACCCAGTACTTC	CASSPAGTEETQYF	-	TRBJ2-5	TRBV18	-
TGTGCCAGCAGCGTAGCTTCGGGCGGGACAGGGGTCGGAAACACCATATATTTT	CASSVASGGTGVGNTIYF	-	TRBJ1-3	TRBV9	TRBD1
TGTGCCAGCAGTGAAATGAGGGCCGATGCTTTCTTT	CASSEMRADAFF	-	TRBJ1-1	TRBV2	-
TGTGCCAGCAGTACAAACAGGGGGAGTCAGCCCCAGCATTTT	CASSTNRGSQPQHF	few	TRBJ1-5	TRBV6-5	TRBD1
TGTGCCAGCAGCCAACTAGCGGGAGTCTCAGATACGCAGTATTTT	CASSQLAGVSDTQYF	-	TRBJ2-3	TRBV11-3	TRBD2
TGTGCCAGCAGCTTGACGCGGGGGGCCTACAATGAGCAGTTCTTC	CASSLTRGAYNEQFF	-	TRBJ2-1	TRBV5-6	TRBD2
TGTGCCAGCAGCCCTCGGACGCCGGCGGGGGAGCAGTACTTC	CASSPRTPAGEQYF	-	TRBJ2-7	TRBV5-6	-
TGCGCCAGCAGCCAACTTACCTCGGGGCGGGAGCAGTTCTTC	CASSQLTSGREQFF	-	TRBJ2-1	TRBV4-1	-
TGTGCCAGCACCGCGGACACTGTGAACAATCAGCCCCAGCATTTT	CASTADTVNNQPQHF	-	TRBJ1-5	TRBV6-1	-
TGTGCCAGCAGCTTGGGACAGAGTGCAACTAATGAAAAACTGTTTTTT	CASSLGQSATNEKLFF	-	TRBJ1-4	TRBV11-3	TRBD1
TGTGCCAGCAGCCCTAGGGCGGTTAGCAATCAGCCCCAGCATTTT	CASSPRAVSNQPQHF	-	TRBJ1-5	TRBV7-2	-
TGCGCCAGCGGGGCGGGATTTGGCTACACCTTC	CASGAGFGYTF	-	TRBJ1-2	TRBV5-1	-
TGTGCCACCAGCAAAGATATAGAAGGTTCAGGGCGACACTACGAGCAGTACTTC	CATSKDIEGSGRHYEQYF	-	TRBJ2-7	TRBV15	-
TGTGCCAGCTCCCGGGAGCTTACAAACACTGAAGCTTTCTTT	CASSRELTNTEAFF	-	TRBJ1-1	TRBV18	-
TGTGCCAGCAGCTTAGATTTCCGACAGGGGGGAACTGAAGCTTTCTTT	CASSLDFRQGGTEAFF	-	TRBJ1-1	TRBV11-2	TRBD1
TGTGCCAGCAGTCGGACAGGGGCTAACACTGAAGCTTTCTTT	CASSRTGANTEAFF	-	TRBJ1-1	TRBV11-3	TRBD1
TGTGCCAGCAGCGGACAGGTGGGGAACACTGAAGCTTTCTTT	CASSGQVGNTEAFF	-	TRBJ1-1	TRBV9	-
TGTGCCAGCAGCTTTGGCCGGGAGGCTCAGTTCTTC	CASSFGREAQFF	-	TRBJ2-1	TRBV7-2	TRBD2